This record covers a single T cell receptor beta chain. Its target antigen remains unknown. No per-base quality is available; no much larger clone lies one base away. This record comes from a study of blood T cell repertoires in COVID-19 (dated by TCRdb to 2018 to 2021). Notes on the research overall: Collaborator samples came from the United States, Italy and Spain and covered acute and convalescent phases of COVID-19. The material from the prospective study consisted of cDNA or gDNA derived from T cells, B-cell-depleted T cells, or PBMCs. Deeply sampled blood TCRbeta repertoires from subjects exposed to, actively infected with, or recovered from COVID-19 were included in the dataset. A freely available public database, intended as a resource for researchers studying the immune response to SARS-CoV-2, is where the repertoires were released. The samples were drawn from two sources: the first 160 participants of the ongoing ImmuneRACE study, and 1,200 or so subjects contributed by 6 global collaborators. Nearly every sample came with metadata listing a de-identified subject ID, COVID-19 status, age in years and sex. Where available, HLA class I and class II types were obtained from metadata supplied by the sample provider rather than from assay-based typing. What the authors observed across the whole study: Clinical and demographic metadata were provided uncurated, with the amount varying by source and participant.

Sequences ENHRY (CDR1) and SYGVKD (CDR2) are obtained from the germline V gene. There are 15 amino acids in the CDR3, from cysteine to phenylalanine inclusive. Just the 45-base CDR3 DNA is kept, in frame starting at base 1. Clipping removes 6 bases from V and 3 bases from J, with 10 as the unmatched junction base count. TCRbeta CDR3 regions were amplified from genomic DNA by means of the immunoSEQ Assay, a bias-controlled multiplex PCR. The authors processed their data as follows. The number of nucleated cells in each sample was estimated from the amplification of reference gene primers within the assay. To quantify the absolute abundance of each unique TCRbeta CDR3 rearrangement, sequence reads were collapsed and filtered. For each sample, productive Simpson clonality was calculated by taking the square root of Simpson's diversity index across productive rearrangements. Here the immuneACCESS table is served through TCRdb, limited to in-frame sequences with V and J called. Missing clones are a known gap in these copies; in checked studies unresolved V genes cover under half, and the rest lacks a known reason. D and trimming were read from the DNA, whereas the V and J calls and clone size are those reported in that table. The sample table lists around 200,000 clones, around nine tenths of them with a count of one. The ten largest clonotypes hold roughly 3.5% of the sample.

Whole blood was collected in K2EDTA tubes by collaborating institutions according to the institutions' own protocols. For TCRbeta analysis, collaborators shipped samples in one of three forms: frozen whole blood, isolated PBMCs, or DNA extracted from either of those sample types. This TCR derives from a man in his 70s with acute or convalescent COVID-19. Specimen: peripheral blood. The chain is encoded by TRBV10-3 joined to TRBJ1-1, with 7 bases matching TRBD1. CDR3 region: CAISPSTGADTEAFF. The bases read TGTGCCATCAGCCCCTCCACAGGGGCGGACACTGAAGCTTTCTTT.